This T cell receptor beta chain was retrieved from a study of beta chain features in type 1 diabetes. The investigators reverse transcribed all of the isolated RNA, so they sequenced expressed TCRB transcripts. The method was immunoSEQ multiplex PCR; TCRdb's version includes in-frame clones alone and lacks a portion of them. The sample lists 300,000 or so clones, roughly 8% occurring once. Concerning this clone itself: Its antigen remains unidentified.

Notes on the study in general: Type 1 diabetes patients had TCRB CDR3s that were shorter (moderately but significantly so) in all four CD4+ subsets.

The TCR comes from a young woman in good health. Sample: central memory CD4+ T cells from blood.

The CDR3 loop reads CASSPETGQGETQYF. The CDR3, as DNA: TGTGCCAGCAGTCCAGAAACAGGGCAGGGTGAGACCCAGTACTTC. The chain employs TRBV28 and TRBJ2-5; TRBD1 might be the D (6 bases). Germline CDR1 MDHEN, CDR2 SYDVKM. V lost 5 bases to trimming and J lost 5 bases, with 18 bases between them. CDR3 length: 15 amino acids.